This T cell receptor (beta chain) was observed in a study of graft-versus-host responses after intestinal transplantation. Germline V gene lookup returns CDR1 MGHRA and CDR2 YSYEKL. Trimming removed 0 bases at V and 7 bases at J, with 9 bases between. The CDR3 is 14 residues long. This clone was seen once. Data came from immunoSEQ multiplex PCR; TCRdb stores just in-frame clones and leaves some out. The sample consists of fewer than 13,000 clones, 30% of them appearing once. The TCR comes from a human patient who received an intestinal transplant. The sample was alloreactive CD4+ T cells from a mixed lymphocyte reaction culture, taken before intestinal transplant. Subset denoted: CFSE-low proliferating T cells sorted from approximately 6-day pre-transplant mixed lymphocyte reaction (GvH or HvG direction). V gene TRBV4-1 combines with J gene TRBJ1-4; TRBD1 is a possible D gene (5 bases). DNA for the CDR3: TGCGCCAGCAGCCAAGAGGGCAGGGTTGAAAAACTGTTTTTT. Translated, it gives CASSQEGRVEKLFF.